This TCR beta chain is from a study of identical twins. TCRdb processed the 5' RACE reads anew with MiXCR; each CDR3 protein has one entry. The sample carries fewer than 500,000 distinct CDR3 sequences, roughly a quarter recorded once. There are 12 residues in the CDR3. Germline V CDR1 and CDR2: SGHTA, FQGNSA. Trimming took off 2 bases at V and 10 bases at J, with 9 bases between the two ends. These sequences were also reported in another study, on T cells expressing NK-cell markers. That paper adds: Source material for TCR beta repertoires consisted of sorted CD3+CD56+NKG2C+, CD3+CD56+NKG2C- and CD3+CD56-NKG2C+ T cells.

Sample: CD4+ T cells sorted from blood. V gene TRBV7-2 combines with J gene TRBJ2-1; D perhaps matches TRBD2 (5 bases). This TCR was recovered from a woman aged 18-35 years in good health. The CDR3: CASSLSGIEQFF. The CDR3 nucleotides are TGTGCCAGCAGCTTAAGCGGAATAGAGCAGTTCTTC.